This entry features one T cell receptor (beta chain) sequence. Its specificity is not known. The CDR3 consists of 15 residues. Trimming took 3 bases from V and 5 from J; bases not matched to a gene: 9. Germline CDR1 and CDR2: LNHDA and SQIVND (reference sequence). The data are from a study of cytomegalovirus exposure and HLA in healthy donors. Clones were sequenced by immunoSEQ multiplex PCR, and TCRdb holds only the in-frame ones, with some missing. The sample consists of about 130,000 clones, around 96% of them appearing once. Overall study findings and caveats: Specificity of a few CMV-associated chains for CMV antigens was verified in vitro.

The sequenced material came from PBMCs. The rearrangement uses TRBV19 and TRBJ1-2, with 7 bases fitting TRBD1. The origin of this receptor is a man between 18 and 29 years old in good health and CMV-seronegative. The CDR3 DNA sequence: TGTGCCAGTAGTATCCCCGGAAAGGGACAGTATGGCTACACCTTC. Protein product: CASSIPGKGQYGYTF.